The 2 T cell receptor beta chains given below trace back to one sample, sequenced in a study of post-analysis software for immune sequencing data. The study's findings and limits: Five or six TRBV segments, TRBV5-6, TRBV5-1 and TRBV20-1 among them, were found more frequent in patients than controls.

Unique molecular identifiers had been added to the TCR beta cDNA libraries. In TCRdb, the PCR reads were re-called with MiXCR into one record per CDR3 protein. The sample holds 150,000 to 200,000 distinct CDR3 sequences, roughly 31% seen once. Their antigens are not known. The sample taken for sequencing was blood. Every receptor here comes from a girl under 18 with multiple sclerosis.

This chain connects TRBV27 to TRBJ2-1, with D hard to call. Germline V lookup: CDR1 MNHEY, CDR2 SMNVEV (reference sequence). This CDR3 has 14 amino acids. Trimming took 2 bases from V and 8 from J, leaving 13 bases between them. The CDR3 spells CASSLVTENDEQFF. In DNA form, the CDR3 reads TGTGCCAGCAGTTTAGTTACCGAGAACGATGAGCAGTTCTTC.

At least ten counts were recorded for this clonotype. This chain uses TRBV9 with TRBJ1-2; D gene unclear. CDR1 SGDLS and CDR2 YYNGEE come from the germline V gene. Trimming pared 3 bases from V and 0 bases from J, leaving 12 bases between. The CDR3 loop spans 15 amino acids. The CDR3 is CASSGRSFPNYGYTF. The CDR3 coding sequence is TGTGCCAGCAGCGGACGGAGCTTTCCTAACTATGGCTACACCTTC. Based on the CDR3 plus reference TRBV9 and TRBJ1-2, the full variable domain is DSGVTQTPKHLITATGQRVTLRCSPRSGDLSVYWYQQSLDQGLQFLIQYYNGEERAKGNILERFSAQQFPDLHSELNLSSLELGDSALYFCASSGRSFPNYGYTFGSGTRLTVV.